This T cell receptor beta chain was sequenced in a study of cytomegalovirus exposure and HLA in healthy donors (dated by TCRdb to the late 2010s). Broadly, across the study: An earlier analysis of a few hundred of the donors reported 276 Gb of sequence data and 117 million unique TCR beta sequences obtained from roughly 180 million T cells. The later analysis used no new phenotypic data to find candidate immune exposures, relying instead on TCR beta sequences and their occurrence across donors. The T cell repertoires of 666 subjects were profiled by immunosequencing and related to cytomegalovirus serostatus. Both class I and class II loci were covered by HLA typing, at four-digit resolution. The number of donors typed differed by locus, with about 629-630 for A, B, C, DRB1 and DQB1, around 500 for DQA1, over 600 for DPA1, and some 440 for DPB1. To predict cytomegalovirus infection status, the study combined high-throughput TCR immunosequencing, statistical association of individual TCRs with disease status, and machine learning. Roughly 5 DR-DQ haplotypes were handled as single units for association and clustering, since linkage in the cohort was strong. An early release that covered around 590 HLA-typed donors contained 250 to 350 gigabases of sequencing data and approximately 85 million unique TCR sequences. All discovery cohort repertoires had been generated using a single sequencing platform. Across 398 genotyped donors of the cohort, an average of approximately 240,000 unique TCR beta nucleotide sequences per donor were sequenced, and approximately 17% of those sequences were non-productive. Among the roughly 430 genotyped donors, around 81% belonged to the genetic ancestry cluster associated with self-reported Caucasian donors. Alongside the repertoire data, information on donor age, sex, ethnicity and CMV serostatus was compiled. In a later analysis, previously published TCR beta repertoires from about 670 donors were re-analyzed and high-resolution HLA genotyping was added so that TCR occurrence patterns could be studied. Along with the approximately 700-subject first cohort, a separate validation cohort of over a hundred different subjects was used. To decide whether each TCR beta V gene segment behaved as functional or pseudogenic, an earlier analysis of approximately 600 of the donors relied on high-throughput TCR beta sequencing. The study aimed to test whether cataloging public T cell receptors could reveal signatures of past pathogen exposure. Genome-wide SNP genotypes for about 60% of the 666 donors were used in a later genetic analysis, which treated that subset as a discovery cohort. Points the paper makes about the study in general: According to a later genetic analysis, donors in an Asian-associated ancestry cluster had fewer N-insertions in productive TCRs than the roughly 700-donor mean. In the study, approximately 160 TCR beta chains were listed as associated with cytomegalovirus. In a later analysis, about 16,000 TCR beta sequences were associated with specific HLA alleles at a false discovery rate of 0.05. A later analysis found that HLA-associated TCR beta chains were more clonally expanded and had lower generation probabilities than equally common non-associated chains. Several of the top co-occurrence clusters appeared to be linked to parvovirus B19, influenza, CMV and Epstein-Barr virus, according to a later analysis. The only immune exposure information available for the cohort was CMV serostatus. Correlated functional status among segregating V segments might be attributable to linkage disequilibrium, but an unknown experimental factor could not be ruled out. According to the authors, the approach could potentially be generalized to other disease states and immunological phenotypes. Strong co-occurrence of HLA alleles, especially DR and DQ, made assigning TCR associations to individual alleles difficult. Roughly uniform sequencing depth across donors was assumed in presence/absence analyses, although this assumption may not hold. Across donors, most TCR sequences were observed very rarely, whereas some public TCRs were present in many individuals. In this cohort, only TCR beta chains were sequenced, and detectable features were limited by the absence of alpha or paired-chain data. Some IMGT-functional V segments, including TRBV6-2 and TRBV6-3, could not be told apart with the 87-base-pair reads, so those segments were excluded. The sequencing pipeline was judged likely to have produced a cluster of highly shared sequence variants as a technical artifact. In an earlier analysis of 587 of the donors, most TCR beta V segments appeared in productive rearrangements about 87% or about 30% of the time, broadly matching IMGT annotations. The earlier analysis of almost 600 of the donors excluded roughly 17 rarely observed V segments, including chromosome 9 orphons, because counts were too low. A further reported finding was that TCR beta sequences accurately predicted the HLA-A and HLA-B alleles for most subjects in the first cohort. In a later analysis, the rate of TCR association differed among HLA loci, with DRB1 alleles having the most associated TCRs and HLA-C alleles having the fewest. A few of the identified cytomegalovirus-associated TCR beta chains were confirmed in vitro to be specific for cytomegalovirus antigens. Because some donors lacked HLA typing at each locus, the association tests relied only on the typed subset. The classifier was reported to diagnose cytomegalovirus status with high specificity and sensitivity in both the original cohort and the validation cohort. A later genetic analysis associated a missense DCLRE1C variant with V-gene and J-gene trimming of TCR beta chains, and an independent cohort replicated the association. Most CMV-associated TCR beta chains appeared to be HLA-restricted in a later analysis, and the HLA associations seemed to be driven largely by CMV exposure.

The library was prepared using the immunoSEQ multiplex PCR assay. A mixture of 60 forward primers for TCR Vbeta segments and 13 reverse primers for TCR Jbeta segments was used in the multiplex PCR. A multiplex PCR assay on genomic DNA amplified the CDR3 region of rearranged TCR beta genes. Amplified TCR beta libraries were sequenced as 87-base-pair reads on the Illumina HiSeq System. Per the source publication's procedure: In a later analysis, 70 million to 95 million unique TCR beta chains were counted across the 666 repertoires, and about 9.9 million of these chains were shared by at least two donors. A nearest-neighbor algorithm error-corrected the raw reads and collapsed the reads into unique sequences, merging closely related sequences to remove PCR and sequencing errors. Alignment of CDR3 sequences to IMGT reference sequences was used to assign V, D and J gene segments. For a sequence to be retained, at least a six-nucleotide match to both a V gene segment and a J gene segment was required. A rearrangement counted as productive if the CDR3 had no stop codons and remained in frame with V and J, and every other rearrangement counted as non-productive. Following IMGT convention, CDR3 was defined as the stretch from the second conserved V-encoded cysteine up to the conserved J-encoded phenylalanine. The earlier analysis of a few hundred of the donors excluded sequences that lacked an unambiguous match to a single V gene segment. In an earlier analysis of around 590 of the donors, a V segment was called functional when productive rearrangements were above 56.7%, and segregating when the standard deviation between donors exceeded 5%. To diagnose cytomegalovirus status from the catalog of TCR beta chain sequences, a statistical classification framework was built. A later analysis assigned V and J genes by comparing TCR nucleotide sequences with IMGT/GENE-DB human TR gene sequences. A later analysis assigned CDR3 sequences and most-parsimonious VDJ recombination scenarios with the TCRdist pipeline. In a later analysis, every TCR beta chain was defined by the combination of its CDR3 amino acid sequence and its V-gene family, and reads without a unique V-gene family were dropped. In a later analysis, 500 to 650 highly shared, low-generation-probability nucleotide sequences were removed to address suspected cross-contamination and a sequencing artifact. In a later analysis, a clonal expansion index for each public chain was calculated from normalized within-repertoire ranks of inferred template counts. A later analysis computed generation probabilities with a VDJ recombination model fitted to out-of-frame rearrangements, and checked the results against IGoR. In a later analysis, hypergeometric tests were used to score TCR-TCR, TCR-HLA and TCR-CMV co-occurrence, with a repertoire-size bias correction applied to TCR pairs. False discovery rates were estimated in a later analysis by permuting HLA or CMV assignments 20 times. In a later analysis, co-occurring TCRs were grouped with DBSCAN, and TCRdist sequence similarity was added when clustering was performed within HLA-allele-positive subsets. Repertoires with fewer than 30,000 or more than 120,000 public chains were left out of co-occurrence clustering, as were about 5 repertoires with anomalous nucleotide sharing. TCRdb provides this immuneACCESS table in a form limited to in-frame rearrangements. Some clones are lacking; in checked studies, under half of them reflect an unresolved V gene, and why the rest are absent is not known. V, J and clone size are those of that table, while D and trimming were read from the DNA. This sample holds approximately 110,000 clones; around 81% were observed only once. In total, the top ten clones hold roughly 2% of the sample.

The cohort was made up of approximately 700 healthy bone marrow donors. All cohort members were sampled while nominally healthy, although unrecorded immune exposures were likely present. The donor tested CMV seronegative and was one of the 352 seronegative cohort members. Each donor provided a peripheral blood sample, and peripheral blood mononuclear cells were used for TCR beta sequencing. Genomic DNA extraction from the blood cell samples was performed with the Qiagen DNeasy Blood Extraction Kit. V loses 9 bases of germline sequence and J loses 1 base, and the interval between the two ends is 9 bases. For CDR1 and CDR2, the germline V gene lists MNHEY and SVGAGI. Measured from the cysteine to the phenylalanine, the CDR3 is 12 residues long. CDR3 DNA is the only sequence kept; it has 36 bases, read in frame from the first base. The sample holds one count of this clone. It lacks a known antigen. Base qualities were left out, and no much larger clone turns up one base away.

Rearrangement joined TRBV6-5 to TRBJ2-5; TRBD2 is a weak D gene call, 5 bases matching. Sequencing used PBMCs. The sequence derives from a woman in her twenties or thirties in good health and CMV-seronegative. The CDR3 protein: CASRGLQETQYF. The nucleotides read TGTGCCAGTCGCGGACTCCAAGAGACCCAGTACTTC.